The TCR beta chain described here comes from a study of blood T cell repertoires in COVID-19. Looking at the study overall: Whether acute or convalescent, the COVID-19 samples came from the United States, Italy and Spain. Sources were T cells, B-cell-depleted T cells, or PBMCs; the material itself was cDNA or gDNA.

Study processing details: Reference gene primer amplification gave nucleated cell count estimates. Sequenced by immunoSEQ multiplex PCR; TCRdb stores in-frame clones only, minus some. V and J calls and clone size are as listed in that table; D and trimming were resolved from the DNA. The sample lists a few hundred thousand clones; 75% to 90% were seen once. Everyone who took part was about 18 to 90 years old, and they came from 24 US areas. Germline V lookup: CDR1 LGHDT, CDR2 YNNKEL (reference sequence). The CDR3 has 12 amino acids. V shed 0 bases and J shed 8 bases, with 7 bases lying between them. V and J are TRBV3-1 (or the pseudogene TRBV3-2) and TRBJ1-1; D is uncertain. This TCR derives from a woman aged 18-29 years in a cohort exposed to, infected with or recovered from COVID-19 (not recorded which). Sequenced input: PBMCs or T cells enriched from blood (not recorded which). DNA of the CDR3: TGTGCCAGCAGCCAAGAAGCTCGAGAAGCTTTCTTT. Translation gives CASSQEAREAFF.